These T cell receptor beta chains were read from a single sample in a study of blood T cell repertoires in COVID-19. Only in-frame clones appear in the TCRdb table, and some are missing; sequencing was by immunoSEQ multiplex PCR. The sample has around 340,000 clones, 86% seen once. The sequencing sample was made of peripheral blood. These receptors were taken from a woman aged 60 to 75 with COVID-19, enrolled during active disease. Both conserved end residues are part of each CDR3. The D gene is left open where the match is weak. Some rows have no size entry. The others give once, few or many, or a class for an expanded clone.

>-|TRBV5-1|TRBJ2-3|-
TGCGCCAGCAGCTTGGCCCTATTTACAGATACGCAGTATTTT
CASSLALFTDTQYF
>-|TRBV5-1|TRBJ2-1|-
TGCGCCAGCAGCTTGGCCGTTTTGGAGGGGAACAATGAGCAGTTCTTC
CASSLAVLEGNNEQFF
>-|TRBV4-1|TRBJ1-5|-
TGCGCCAGCAGCCAAGATTTGGGCCAGCCCCAGCATTTT
CASSQDLGQPQHF
>TRBD1|TRBV11-3|TRBJ1-1|-
TGTGCCAGCAGCTTAGTACTCAGGGGGACTGAAGCTTTCTTT
CASSLVLRGTEAFF
>TRBD2|TRBV7-2|TRBJ2-4|-
TGTGCCAGCAGCCGCCGACTAGCGAGGAACATTCAGTACTTC
CASSRRLARNIQYF
>-|TRBV4-1|TRBJ2-7|-
TGCGCCAGCAGCCAACCCGACACCACCTACGAGCAGTACTTC
CASSQPDTTYEQYF
>-|TRBV18|TRBJ1-2|-
TGTGCCAGCTCACCTGGATCCCCCCCGACTCACACCTTC
CASSPGSPPTHTF
>TRBD1|TRBV5-4|TRBJ2-2|-
TGTGCCAGCAGCTTGCCAGGGGGCGGCATAACCGGGGAGCTGTTTTTT
CASSLPGGGITGELFF
>TRBD2|TRBV5-4|TRBJ2-7|-
TGTGCCAGCAGCCCCCCCGGGACTAGCTTGGGGGAGCAGTACTTC
CASSPPGTSLGEQYF
>-|TRBV19|TRBJ1-6|few
TGTGCCAGTAACAGGGATAATAATTCACCCCTCCACTTT
CASNRDNNSPLHF
>TRBD1|TRBV9|TRBJ1-1|-
TGTGCCAGCAGCGGAGGACAGGTCGGAGGGTACACTGAAGCTTTCTTT
CASSGGQVGGYTEAFF
>-|TRBV19|TRBJ1-2|-
TGTGCCAGTGGGGAGGGCCACGGCTACACCTTC
CASGEGHGYTF
>TRBD1|TRBV30|TRBJ1-1|-
TGTGCCTGGAGTCCTCGATACAGGGGCCGCGCTGGCACTGAAGCTTTCTTT
CAWSPRYRGRAGTEAFF
>-|TRBV15|TRBJ1-2|-
TGTGCCACCAGCAGAGTGCTAACGGTTACTAACTATGGCTACACCTTC
CATSRVLTVTNYGYTF
>-|TRBV30|TRBJ2-5|-
TGTGCCTGGAGTTCCTACCGGGGACAAGAGACCCAGTACTTC
CAWSSYRGQETQYF
>-|TRBV9|TRBJ2-3|-
TGTGCCAGCAGCGTAGGGTTAGCGGTGGATACGCAGTATTTT
CASSVGLAVDTQYF
>-|TRBV5-1|TRBJ2-1|once
TGCGCCAGCAGCTTTGGGGTAGCTGCGGGGATAAGCTCCTACAATGAGCAGTTCTTC
CASSFGVAAGISSYNEQFF
>-|TRBV11-2|TRBJ2-1|-
TGTGCCAGCAGCCCGGTTGAGGGTACGCAGTTCTTC
CASSPVEGTQFF
>-|TRBV19|TRBJ2-2|-
TGTGCCAGTAGTATAGGGAGGGTTGTAGGGGAGCTGTTTTTT
CASSIGRVVGELFF
>TRBD2|TRBV30|TRBJ2-3|-
TGTGCCAGGACTAGCGGGGGTTCTGGCACAGATACGCAGTATTTT
CARTSGGSGTDTQYF
>-|TRBV7-9|TRBJ2-5|-
TGTGCCAGCTCAGGGTTTTCAGAGACCCAGTACTTC
CASSGFSETQYF
>-|TRBV20-1|TRBJ1-1|few
TGCAGTGCTGGCAGGGGCACTGAAGCTTTCTTT
CSAGRGTEAFF
>-|TRBV15|TRBJ2-7|-
TGTGCCACCAGCAGAGGAGGTACCCCCTCATACGAGCAGTACTTC
CATSRGGTPSYEQYF
>TRBD1|TRBV12-5|TRBJ2-3|-
TGTGCTAGTGGTTTAGGGACAGGGCGGTCAGATACGCAGTATTTT
CASGLGTGRSDTQYF
>TRBD2|TRBV6-5|TRBJ2-1|-
TGTGCCAGCTCGGCCGGGGGGGCTGACAATGAGCAGTTCTTC
CASSAGGADNEQFF
>TRBD1|TRBV5-1|TRBJ1-2|-
TGCGCCAGCAGCTTGATGGGGGGACAGACCTATGGCTACACCTTC
CASSLMGGQTYGYTF
>-|TRBV6-2/TRBV6-3|TRBJ1-1|-
TGTGCCAGCAGCCAGGACAGTTTCAAAGCTTTCTTT
CASSQDSFKAFF
>TRBD1|TRBV6-5|TRBJ1-2|-
TGTGCCAGCAGTTACTCGGGACAGGGATTCTATGGCTACACCTTC
CASSYSGQGFYGYTF
>TRBD1|TRBV19|TRBJ1-6|-
TGTGCCAGTAGCTTCGGGACAGGGGGACCCCTAGGTAATTCACCCCTCCACTTT
CASSFGTGGPLGNSPLHF